The clone carrying this T cell receptor beta chain was detected only once. Other DNA sequences from this sample encode an identical CDR3 as well. Measured with immunoSEQ multiplex PCR; TCRdb has only the in-frame clones, and not every one. Among roughly 93,000 clones listed, just under 90% were seen once. These data come from a study of T cell responses to AZD1222 COVID-19 vaccine. The receptor's source is an adult in good health. This sample comprised peripheral blood, obtained on day 0 of MenACWY control vaccination.

CDR3 bases: TGTGCCAGCAGCTTAGATACAGGTGGCAATCAGCCCCAGCATTTT. Translating gives CASSLDTGGNQPQHF. This chain uses TRBV11-2 with TRBJ1-5; D is perhaps TRBD1 (5 bases). Germline V CDR1 and CDR2: SGHAT, FQNNGV. This CDR3 contains 15 residues. V was clipped by 0 bases and J by 2 bases, with 8 bases between them.